This T cell receptor beta chain was found in a study of blood T cells in healthy people across ages. Study-level results: There were more naive CD4+ cells and higher diversity in long-lived donors than in aged donors.

Notes on this clonotype: Antigen specificity is unknown.

PCR was performed a second time for roughly 7 to 11 cycles using a sample-barcoded 5' primer and a J-beta primer mix. TCRdb fed the 5' RACE reads into MiXCR, producing one record per CDR3 protein. The data contain approximately 670,000 distinct CDR3 sequences, around two fifths of them seen just once; the ten biggest clones take up 25% to 35%. Trimming at V came to 2 bases and at J to 3 bases, leaving 9 bases not matched to a gene. CDR3 length: 17 amino acids. Germline V gene sequence: CDR1 SGHTA, CDR2 FQGNSA. The gene calls are TRBV7-2 and TRBJ2-2; 7 nucleotides agree with TRBD1. This clonotype was obtained from an elderly man in good health. Sequenced: blood. The CDR3 DNA follows: TGTGCCAGCAGCTTACTAAGGACAGGATGGGACACCGGGGAGCTGTTTTTT. Translating it yields CASSLLRTGWDTGELFF.